The rows below give T cell receptor beta chains drawn from one sample of a study of T cells after posttransplantation cyclophosphamide. Sequencing used immunoSEQ multiplex PCR; TCRdb keeps in-frame clones, though not all of them. The sample has 2,500 to 3,000 clones, none seen only once; the top ten hold 10%. Sequences were derived from PBMCs, sampled after allogeneic stem cell transplant with posttransplant cyclophosphamide. Receptor source: a male patient in his sixties who received an allogeneic stem cell transplant from a related donor and was CMV-positive. Some of these T cells may belong to the graft donor. The CDR3 runs from the conserved cysteine through the conserved F or W. The D gene is left open where the match is weak. The size entry gives once, few, many or a size class.

abundance | d_gene | j_gene | v_gene | len | CDR3nt | CDR3aa
many | TRBD1 | TRBJ2-5 | TRBV5-4 | 15 | TGTGCCAGCAGCTTTGGTAGGGGGCCCCAAGAGACCCAGTACTTC | CASSFGRGPQETQYF
medium-sized | - | TRBJ2-7 | TRBV19 | 15 | TGTGCCAGTAATTATCGACCTGGGGAGGCCTACGAGCAGTACTTC | CASNYRPGEAYEQYF
many | - | TRBJ1-3 | TRBV28 | 17 | TGTGCCAGCAGGACACTCGAACCGGGACTCTCTGGAAACACCATATATTTT | CASRTLEPGLSGNTIYF
medium-sized | - | TRBJ2-3 | TRBV7-3 | 13 | TGTGCCAGCAGCCCAAGTGACAGTTCGCCGCAGTATTTT | CASSPSDSSPQYF
medium-sized | - | TRBJ2-7 | TRBV5-4 | 15 | TGTGCCAGCAGCTTGGGCCCTACCCTCTCCTACGAGCAGTACTTC | CASSLGPTLSYEQYF
medium-sized | TRBD1 | TRBJ2-1 | TRBV4-2 | 14 | TGTGCCAGCAGCCAAGGAGCAGGGGGCTATGAGCAGTTCTTC | CASSQGAGGYEQFF
many | TRBD1 | TRBJ1-2 | TRBV28 | 14 | TGTGCCAGCAGAAGTCAGGGGGCACCATATGGCTACACCTTC | CASRSQGAPYGYTF
many | TRBD1 | TRBJ2-3 | TRBV7-8 | 15 | TGTGCCAGCAGCCGGACAGGGGATAGCACAGATACGCAGTATTTT | CASSRTGDSTDTQYF
medium-sized | - | TRBJ2-6 | TRBV19 | 13 | TGTGCTACTACGGGGTCTGGGGCCAACGTCCTGACTTTC | CATTGSGANVLTF
many | TRBD2 | TRBJ2-3 | TRBV4-2 | 18 | TGTGCCAGCAGCCAAGATGGGGGCGGGGGGCCTAGCACAGATACGCAGTATTTT | CASSQDGGGGPSTDTQYF
many | TRBD1 | TRBJ2-5 | TRBV9 | 16 | TGTGCCAGCAGCGTAGCTTCGGCAGGGGGCTTAGAGACCCAGTACTTC | CASSVASAGGLETQYF
medium-sized | TRBD1 | TRBJ1-1 | TRBV14 | 14 | TGTGCCAGCAGACCGACAGGGCTGGACACTGAAGCTTTCTTT | CASRPTGLDTEAFF
medium-sized | - | TRBJ1-1 | TRBV7-9 | 13 | TGTGCCAGCAGCTTAGAACAGGCAACTGAAGCTTTCTTT | CASSLEQATEAFF
few | TRBD2 | TRBJ2-3 | TRBV18 | 16 | TGTGCCAGCTCACCCGGGACTAGCTTATCGCGGTATACGCAGTATTTT | CASSPGTSLSRYTQYF
many | TRBD1 | TRBJ1-5 | TRBV28 | 15 | TGTGCCAGCAGTTTATTCCGGGACAGGGCTCAGCCCCAGCATTTT | CASSLFRDRAQPQHF
many | - | TRBJ2-1 | TRBV7-2 | 13 | TGTGCCAGCAGTCGTGGGGACAACAATGAGCAGTTCTTC | CASSRGDNNEQFF
medium-sized | TRBD1 | TRBJ1-2 | TRBV5-5 | 14 | TGTGCCAGCAGCTCGGGACAGGCTAACTATGGCTACACCTTC | CASSSGQANYGYTF